The clone carrying this T cell receptor beta chain has just a few counts. What it binds is not known. Germline V CDR1 and CDR2: SQVTM, ANQGSEA. Trimming removed 6 bases from V and 5 bases from J, with 8 bases in between. The CDR3 contains 10 residues. Following extraction, RNA underwent reverse transcription to cDNA, which served as the sequencing template. Here immunoSEQ multiplex PCR was the method, and the copy in TCRdb shows in-frame clones only, minus some. The data contain under 350,000 clones, nearly 60% of them singletons. The sample originates from a study of CD8+ T cells in alopecia areata. The wider study: Patients remained on tofacitinib for 6 to 18 months and then went 6 months without it. Whole-study results and caveats: In scalp, tofacitinib significantly decreased clonality and expanded CD8+ clones among the top 100. Lesional scalp, notably in alopecia totalis/universalis, had clonality above that of normal scalp.

Treatment indicated: oral pan-JAK inhibitor, 5-10 mg twice daily. Samples from alopecia areata patients were lesional scalp punch biopsies and peripheral blood. This chain connects TRBV29-1 to TRBJ2-7, with D unclear. This TCR was recovered from a human donor with alopecia areata. The material sequenced was CD4+ T cells sorted from blood, taken at week 24, from a patient treated with tofacitinib. Here the CDR3 DNA reads TGCAGCGTCGAAACGGACGAGCAGTACTTC. Translation gives CSVETDEQYF.